These T cell receptor beta chains were read from a single sample in a study of T cells expressing NK-cell markers. TCRdb processed the 5' RACE reads again and assigns one entry to each CDR3 protein, with no DNA. Listed are about 160,000 distinct CDR3 sequences; about a fifth falls within the top ten. The sequencing input was blood T cells: a sorted CD56 or NKG2C T cell subset, CD4+ or CD8+ T cells, or bulk PBMC T cells (not recorded which). The receptor set was obtained from a woman aged 18-69 years in good health. The CDR3 runs from the conserved cysteine through the conserved F or W. Fields, in order: clone size, J gene, V gene, CDR3 protein. Clone size is stated in some rows and not others, as once, few, many or a class when expanded.

.	TRBJ1-2	TRBV5-1	CASSSTGQKQAGYTF
.	TRBJ2-1	TRBV27	CASSFNSYNEQFF
.	TRBJ2-5	TRBV4-1	CASSQGGQGNVETQYF
.	TRBJ2-7	TRBV2	CASNRDRDLYEQYF
.	TRBJ1-4	TRBV2	CASSLRASNEKLFF
.	TRBJ2-3	TRBV5-5	CASSRQGFTDTQYF
.	TRBJ2-1	TRBV20-1	CSATPLAGAYNEQFF
.	TRBJ2-1	TRBV9	CASSDQDKNNEQFF
.	TRBJ2-1	TRBV5-5	CASSLGLQNNEQFF
.	TRBJ1-4	TRBV20-1	CSALETGATNEKLFF
.	TRBJ1-4	TRBV20-1	CSASQTGGWEKLFF
.	TRBJ2-1	TRBV5-1	CASSWGTSRGNEQFF
.	TRBJ1-1	TRBV11-2	CASSLWGGITEAFF
.	TRBJ2-4	TRBV27	CASILLGSKNIQYF
.	TRBJ2-7	TRBV4-2	CASSQETGEYYEQYF
.	TRBJ2-1	TRBV6-5	CASSYHRESGVYNEQFF
.	TRBJ2-1	TRBV5-5	CASSLGGGAYNEQFF
.	TRBJ2-1	TRBV6-1	CASSEVRDNEQFF
.	TRBJ2-4	TRBV4-2	CASSQVQAGAASGIQYF
.	TRBJ2-7	TRBV20-1	CSARFGLLQQYF
large	TRBJ1-1	TRBV2	CASSEALPQAAVNTEAFF
.	TRBJ2-1	TRBV7-2	CASSLETGRQFF
.	TRBJ1-5	TRBV30	CAWPSAGQALSNQPQHF
.	TRBJ1-4	TRBV20-1	CSASGGATNEKLFF
.	TRBJ2-5	TRBV9	CASSASGTSTVFETQYF
.	TRBJ2-2	TRBV5-1	CASSESPGDTGELFF
.	TRBJ1-3	TRBV20-1	CSARDDRTGNTIYF
.	TRBJ2-1	TRBV5-1	CASSSTPGQGYEQFF
.	TRBJ1-5	TRBV4-2	CASSREAARTGGNQPQHF
.	TRBJ1-5	TRBV5-1	CASSAGQGGQPQHF
.	TRBJ1-5	TRBV6-5	CASSYTGQRGQPQHF
.	TRBJ1-1	TRBV5-1	CASSLPAGLGGTEAFF
.	TRBJ2-1	TRBV20-1	CSAREASGPYNEQFF
.	TRBJ2-7	TRBV5-1	CASTKREGYEQYF
.	TRBJ2-2	TRBV5-1	CASSPDTNTGELFF
.	TRBJ2-1	TRBV7-9	CASSLDRGNEQFF
.	TRBJ2-7	TRBV5-6	CASTHGLNYEQYF
.	TRBJ2-1	TRBV12-3/TRBV12-4	CASSPWGPNEQFF
.	TRBJ2-7	TRBV11-1	CASSLRDGRLYF
.	TRBJ1-2	TRBV25-1	CASSHQGADLGGYTF
.	TRBJ2-6	TRBV5-5	CASSLGQFSGANVLTF